Presented here are 5 T cell receptor beta chains from one specimen sequenced in a study of blood T cell repertoires in COVID-19. Here immunoSEQ multiplex PCR was the method, and the copy in TCRdb shows in-frame clones only, minus some. Of 100,000 or so clones in the sample, roughly 80% are singletons; the top ten hold 20% to 25%. The sequencing sample was made of peripheral blood. Source of these receptors: a man in his 70s with active or convalescent COVID-19.

This chain joins TRBV9 and TRBJ2-3; 9 nucleotides line up with TRBD2. The germline V gene encodes CDR1 SGDLS and CDR2 YYNGEE. The J segment lost 1 base and the V segment lost 0 bases, leaving 3 bases of the junction unmatched. This CDR3 comprises 16 residues. The CDR3 region is CASSVEIAGGTDTQYF. The CDR3 bases are TGTGCCAGCAGCGTAGAAATAGCGGGAGGCACAGATACGCAGTATTTT.

This sequence joins TRBV15 and TRBJ2-5, with 8 nucleotides matching TRBD1. This CDR3 contains 14 residues. The V and J ends lost 4 bases and 5 bases, in that order; junction bases with no gene match: 6. Germline assignment: CDR1 LNHNV and CDR2 YYDKDF (reference sequence). The CDR3 coding sequence is TGTGCCACCAGCAACCGACAGGGGAGGGAGACCCAGTACTTC. Residues: CATSNRQGRETQYF. The variable domain in full, with the rest retrieved from reference TRBV15 and TRBJ2-5, is DAMVIQNPRYQVTQFGKPVTLSCSQTLNHNVMYWYQQKSSQAPKLLFHYYDKDFNNEADTPDNFQSRRPNTSFCFLDIRSPGLGDTAMYLCATSNRQGRETQYFGPGTRLLVL.

V usage is TRBV15 and J usage is TRBJ2-1; D gene unclear. Germline assignment: CDR1 LNHNV and CDR2 YYDKDF (reference sequence). This CDR3 spans 18 amino acids. With 0 bases removed from V and 0 bases from J, the gap between germline ends came to 15 bases. CDR3 region: CATSRDIVAVSSYNEQFF. DNA of the CDR3: TGTGCCACCAGCAGAGATATTGTGGCAGTCAGCTCCTACAATGAGCAGTTCTTC. Variable domain in full (rest from reference TRBV15 and TRBJ2-1): DAMVIQNPRYQVTQFGKPVTLSCSQTLNHNVMYWYQQKSSQAPKLLFHYYDKDFNNEADTPDNFQSRRPNTSFCFLDIRSPGLGDTAMYLCATSRDIVAVSSYNEQFFGPGTRLTVL.

With respect to this clone: Other DNA variants within this sample encode the same CDR3. The chain couples TRBV5-1 to TRBJ2-3; D is possibly TRBD2 (5 bases). CDR1 and CDR2 from the germline V gene are SGHRS and YFSETQ. V lost 1 base and J 0 bases, leaving 9 bases between the germline ends. CDR3 length: 15 residues. For the CDR3, the DNA is TGCGCCAGCAGCTTGCGGGATTCTAGCACAGATACGCAGTATTTT. This gives the protein CASSLRDSSTDTQYF.

The V gene is TRBV9, the J gene TRBJ2-7; maybe TRBD1 (6 bases). Between the trimmed V and J ends, which lost 7 bases and 6 bases, there was a span of 14 bases. The CDR3 spans 12 residues. Germline V gene sequence: CDR1 SGDLS, CDR2 YYNGEE. CDR3 amino acids: CASLPTGIEQYF. DNA of the CDR3: TGTGCCAGCCTCCCGACAGGCATCGAGCAGTACTTC.